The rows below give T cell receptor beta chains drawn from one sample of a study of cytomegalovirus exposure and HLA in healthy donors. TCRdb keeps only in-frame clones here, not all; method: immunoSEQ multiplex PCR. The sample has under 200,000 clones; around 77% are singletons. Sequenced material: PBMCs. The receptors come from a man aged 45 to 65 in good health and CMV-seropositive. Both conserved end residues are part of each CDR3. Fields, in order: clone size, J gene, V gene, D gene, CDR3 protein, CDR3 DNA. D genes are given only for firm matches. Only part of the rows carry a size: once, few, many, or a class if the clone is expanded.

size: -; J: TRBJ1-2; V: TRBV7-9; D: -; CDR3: CASSPHSEVGYTF; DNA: TGTGCCAGCAGCCCCCACTCAGAGGTTGGCTACACCTTC
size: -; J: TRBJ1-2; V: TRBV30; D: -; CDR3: CAWSPGLIWGYTF; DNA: TGTGCCTGGAGTCCCGGACTGATTTGGGGCTACACCTTC
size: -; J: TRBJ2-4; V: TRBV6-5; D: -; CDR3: CASSYATTGAKNIQYF; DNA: TGTGCCAGCAGTTACGCTACCACAGGAGCCAAAAACATTCAGTACTTC
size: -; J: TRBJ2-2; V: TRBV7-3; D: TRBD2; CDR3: CASSLGGGTDGELFF; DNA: TGTGCCAGCAGCCTCGGGGGGGGCACAGACGGGGAGCTGTTTTTT
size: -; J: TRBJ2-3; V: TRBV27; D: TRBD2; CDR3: CASLLAGGRTDTQYF; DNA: TGTGCCAGCCTACTCGCGGGGGGACGCACAGATACGCAGTATTTT
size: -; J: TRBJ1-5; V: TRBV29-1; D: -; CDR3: CSVVSGDSNQPQHF; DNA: TGCAGCGTTGTATCCGGGGATAGCAATCAGCCCCAGCATTTT
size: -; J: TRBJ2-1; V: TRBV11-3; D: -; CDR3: CASSVQGPMPYNEQFF; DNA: TGTGCCAGCAGCGTTCAGGGGCCCATGCCCTACAATGAGCAGTTCTTC
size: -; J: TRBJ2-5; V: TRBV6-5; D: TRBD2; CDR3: CASSYMRGGRETQYF; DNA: TGTGCCAGCAGTTACATGCGGGGGGGCCGCGAGACCCAGTACTTC
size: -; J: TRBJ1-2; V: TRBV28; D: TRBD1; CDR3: CASTPDRVYGYTF; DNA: TGTGCCAGCACCCCGGACAGGGTCTATGGCTACACCTTC
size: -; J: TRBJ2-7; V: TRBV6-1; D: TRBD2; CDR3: CASSEGDSGLYEQYF; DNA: TGTGCCAGCAGTGAAGGGGATAGCGGGCTCTACGAGCAGTACTTC
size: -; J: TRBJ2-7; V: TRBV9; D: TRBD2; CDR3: CASSVSGGGSYEQYF; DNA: TGTGCCAGCAGCGTTAGCGGGGGGGGGTCCTACGAGCAGTACTTC
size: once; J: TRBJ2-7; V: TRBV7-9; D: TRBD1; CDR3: CASSLVGRGNANYEQYF; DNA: TGTGCCAGCAGCTTAGTCGGCAGGGGGAATGCTAACTACGAGCAGTACTTC
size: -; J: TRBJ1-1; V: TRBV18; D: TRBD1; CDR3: CASSPTGDTEAFF; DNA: TGTGCCAGCTCACCAACAGGGGACACTGAAGCTTTCTTT
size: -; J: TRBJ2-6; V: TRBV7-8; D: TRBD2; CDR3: CASSSAGTSGGAGANVLTF; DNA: TGTGCCAGCAGCTCCGCAGGGACTAGCGGGGGGGCCGGGGCCAACGTCCTGACTTTC
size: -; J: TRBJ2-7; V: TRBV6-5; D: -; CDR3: CASSYSGGYYEQYF; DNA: TGTGCCAGCAGTTACTCTGGCGGATACTACGAGCAGTACTTC
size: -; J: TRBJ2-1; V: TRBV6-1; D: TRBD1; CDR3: CAISESAIQGVDEQFF; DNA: TGTGCCATCAGTGAAAGTGCTATCCAGGGGGTGGATGAGCAGTTCTTC
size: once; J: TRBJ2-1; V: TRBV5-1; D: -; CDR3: CASSGEGAQGSYNEQFF; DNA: TGCGCCAGCAGCGGGGAAGGGGCGCAAGGGTCCTACAATGAGCAGTTCTTC
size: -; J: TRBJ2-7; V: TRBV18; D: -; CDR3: CASSPPGLQYEQYF; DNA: TGTGCCAGCTCACCCCCGGGTCTACAATACGAGCAGTACTTC
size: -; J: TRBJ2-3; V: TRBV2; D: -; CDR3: CASSDRVPWTDTQYF; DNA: TGTGCCAGCAGTGACCGGGTGCCCTGGACAGATACGCAGTATTTT
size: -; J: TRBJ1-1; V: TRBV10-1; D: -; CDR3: CASSKNQGGTEAFF; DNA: TGCGCCAGCAGCAAGAATCAGGGTGGCACTGAAGCTTTCTTT
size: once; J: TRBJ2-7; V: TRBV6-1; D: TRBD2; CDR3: CASSEPWSGDSYEQYF; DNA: TGTGCCAGCAGTGAACCCTGGAGCGGGGACTCCTACGAGCAGTACTTC
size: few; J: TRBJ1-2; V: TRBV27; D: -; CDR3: CASSLRSGVYGYTF; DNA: TGTGCCAGCAGTTTAAGGTCCGGGGTCTACGGCTACACCTTC
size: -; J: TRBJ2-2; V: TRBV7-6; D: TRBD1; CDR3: CASSGIRDRGDTGELFF; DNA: TGTGCCAGCAGCGGAATCCGGGACAGGGGGGACACCGGGGAGCTGTTTTTT
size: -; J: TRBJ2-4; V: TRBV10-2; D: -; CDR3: CASSDWGREAKNIQHF; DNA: TGCGCCAGCAGTGACTGGGGGCGCGAGGCCAAAAACATTCAGCACTTC
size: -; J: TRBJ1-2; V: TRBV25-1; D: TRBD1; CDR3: CASSEAGQGYGYTF; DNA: TGTGCCAGCAGTGAAGCGGGACAGGGATATGGCTACACCTTC
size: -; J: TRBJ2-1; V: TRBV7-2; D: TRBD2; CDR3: CASSILAGGLNSEQFF; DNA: TGTGCCAGCAGCATTCTCGCGGGGGGGCTCAATAGTGAGCAGTTCTTC
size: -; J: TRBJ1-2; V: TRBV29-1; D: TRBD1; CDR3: CSGSQGKSGYTF; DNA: TGCAGCGGGTCACAGGGGAAGAGTGGCTACACCTTC
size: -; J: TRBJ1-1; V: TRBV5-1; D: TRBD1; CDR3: CASSLGVGGSGTEAFF; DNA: TGCGCCAGCAGCTTGGGGGTAGGGGGCTCCGGCACTGAAGCTTTCTTT
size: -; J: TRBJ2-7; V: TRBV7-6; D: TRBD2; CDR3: CASLLSPGGYEQYF; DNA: TGTGCCAGTCTCCTTTCCCCGGGGGGCTACGAGCAGTACTTC
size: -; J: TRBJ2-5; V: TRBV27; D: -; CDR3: CASSFLEGETQYF; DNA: TGTGCCAGCAGTTTCCTGGAGGGGGAGACCCAGTACTTC
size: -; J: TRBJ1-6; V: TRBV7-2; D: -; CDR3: CASNPYSNSPLHF; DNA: TGTGCCAGCAACCCTTACTCCAATTCACCCCTCCACTTT
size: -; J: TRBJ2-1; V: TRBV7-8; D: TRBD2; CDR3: CASTILAGLLNEQFF; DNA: TGTGCCAGCACCATACTAGCGGGGTTACTCAATGAGCAGTTCTTC
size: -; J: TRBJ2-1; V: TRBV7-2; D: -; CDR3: CASSLAPSSYEQFF; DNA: TGTGCCAGCAGCTTAGCGCCTAGTAGCTATGAGCAGTTCTTC
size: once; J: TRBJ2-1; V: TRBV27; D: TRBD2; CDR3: CASRWGGSYNEQFF; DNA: TGTGCCAGCAGATGGGGGGGCTCCTACAATGAGCAGTTCTTC
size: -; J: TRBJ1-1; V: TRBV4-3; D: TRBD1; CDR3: CASSQDSGGLNTEAFF; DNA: TGCGCCAGCAGCCAAGATTCAGGGGGGCTAAACACTGAAGCTTTCTTT
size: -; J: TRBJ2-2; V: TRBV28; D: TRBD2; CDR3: CASRSVGLADTGELFF; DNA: TGTGCCAGCAGGTCCGTGGGACTAGCGGACACCGGGGAGCTGTTTTTT
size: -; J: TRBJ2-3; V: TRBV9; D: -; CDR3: CASSVGVGGSTDTQYF; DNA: TGTGCCAGCAGCGTAGGGGTCGGGGGAAGCACAGATACGCAGTATTTT
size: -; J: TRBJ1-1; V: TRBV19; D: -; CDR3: CASSPSGGQRWTEAFF; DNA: TGTGCCAGTAGTCCTAGTGGGGGACAACGGTGGACTGAAGCTTTCTTT
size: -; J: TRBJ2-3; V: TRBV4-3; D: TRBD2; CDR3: CASSQQGTSGDTQYF; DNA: TGCGCCAGCAGCCAGCAGGGGACTAGCGGAGATACGCAGTATTTT
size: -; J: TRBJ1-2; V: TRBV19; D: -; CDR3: CASSLYAGDFYGYTF; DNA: TGTGCCAGTAGTCTATACGCGGGAGACTTTTATGGCTACACCTTC
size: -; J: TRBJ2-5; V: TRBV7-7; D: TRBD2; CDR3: CASSSRASGGQETQYF; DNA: TGTGCTAGCAGCTCCCGGGCCAGCGGGGGGCAAGAGACCCAGTACTTC
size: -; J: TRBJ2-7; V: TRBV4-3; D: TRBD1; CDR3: CASSPRDRGGYEQYF; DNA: TGCGCCAGCAGCCCCCGGGACAGGGGGGGCTACGAGCAGTACTTC
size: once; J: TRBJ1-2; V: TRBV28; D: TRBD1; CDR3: CASSLQTGGYGYTF; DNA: TGTGCCAGCAGTTTACAGACAGGGGGCTATGGCTACACCTTC
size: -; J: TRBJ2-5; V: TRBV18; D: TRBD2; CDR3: CASSPTSGGATQYF; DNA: TGTGCCAGCTCACCAACTAGCGGGGGGGCGACCCAGTACTTC
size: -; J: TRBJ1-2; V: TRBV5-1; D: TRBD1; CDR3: CASSLHDRVYGYTF; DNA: TGCGCCAGCAGCTTACACGACAGGGTCTATGGCTACACCTTC
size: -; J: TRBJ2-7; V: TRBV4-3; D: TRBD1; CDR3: CASSQGQGAAYEQYF; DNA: TGCGCCAGCAGCCAAGGTCAGGGGGCTGCGTACGAGCAGTACTTC
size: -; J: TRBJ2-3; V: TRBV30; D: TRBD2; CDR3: CARTLLAGASDTQYF; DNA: TGTGCCCGGACCCTACTAGCGGGGGCTTCAGATACGCAGTATTTT
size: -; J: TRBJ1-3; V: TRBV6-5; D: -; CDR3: CASRAGLSGNTIYF; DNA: TGTGCCAGCAGAGCGGGTCTCTCTGGAAACACCATATATTTT
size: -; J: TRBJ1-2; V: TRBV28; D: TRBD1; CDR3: CASSLSGTGAGGYTF; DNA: TGTGCCAGCAGTTTATCCGGGACAGGCGCAGGAGGCTACACCTTC
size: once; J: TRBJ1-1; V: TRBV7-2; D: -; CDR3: CASSFWGGVNTEAFF; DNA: TGTGCCAGCAGCTTTTGGGGGGGGGTGAACACTGAAGCTTTCTTT
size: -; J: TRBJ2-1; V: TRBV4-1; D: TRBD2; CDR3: CASSPTSGGAVTVNEQFF; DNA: TGCGCCAGCAGCCCGACTAGCGGGGGGGCCGTAACTGTCAATGAGCAGTTCTTC
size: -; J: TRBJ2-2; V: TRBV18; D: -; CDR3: CASSSKLGGELFF; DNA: TGTGCCAGCTCATCCAAGCTTGGCGGGGAGCTGTTTTTT
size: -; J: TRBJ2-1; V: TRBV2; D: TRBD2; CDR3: CASSVLAGRDEQFF; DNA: TGTGCCAGCAGTGTCCTAGCGGGGAGGGATGAGCAGTTCTTC
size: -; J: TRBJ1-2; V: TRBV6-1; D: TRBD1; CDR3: CASRTGTEYGYTF; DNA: TGTGCCAGCAGGACCGGGACAGAGTATGGCTACACCTTC
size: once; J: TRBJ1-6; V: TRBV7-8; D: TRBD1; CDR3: CASSLGQGSNSPLHF; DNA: TGTGCCAGCAGCTTGGGACAGGGCTCCAATTCACCCCTCCACTTT
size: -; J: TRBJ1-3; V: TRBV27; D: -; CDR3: CASRPLGSGNTIYF; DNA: TGTGCCAGCAGACCACTTGGTTCTGGAAACACCATATATTTT
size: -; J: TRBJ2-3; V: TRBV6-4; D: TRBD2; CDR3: CASSDSSGASDTQYF; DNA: TGTGCCAGCAGTGACTCTAGCGGGGCCTCAGATACGCAGTATTTT
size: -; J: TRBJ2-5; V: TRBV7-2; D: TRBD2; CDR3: CASSLLAGTGQETQYF; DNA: TGTGCCAGCAGCTTACTAGCGGGGACCGGACAAGAGACCCAGTACTTC
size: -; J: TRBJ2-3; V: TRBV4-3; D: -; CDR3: CASSQDWMGPIGTQYF; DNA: TGCGCCAGCAGCCAAGATTGGATGGGGCCAATTGGTACGCAGTATTTT